These 16 T cell receptor beta chains share one sample of origin, sequenced in a study of human T cells and chemical hapten exposure. This sample's time point: patch test 3, about 24 weeks after DPC sensitization. Sample treatment: therapeutic diphenylcyclopropenone sensitization with weekly scalp DPC. TCRdb reprocessed the RACE reads via MiXCR and lists one record per CDR3 protein. Of tens of thousands of distinct CDR3 sequences listed, 9.9% are singletons. The material sequenced was whole blood, taken in connection with sensitization to the hapten diphenylcyclopropenone (DPC). These receptors were collected from a woman between 35 and 50 years old with alopecia areata. Some clones in this sample may be carry-over from other donors' samples.

This clonotype was seen a handful of times. V gene TRBV5-4 combines with J gene TRBJ1-1; the match to TRBD1 covers 9 bases. Germline CDR1 and CDR2: SGHNT and YYREEE (reference sequence). The V segment lost 9 bases and the J segment 4 bases; nucleotides outside the gene matches: 4. The CDR3 totals 12 residues. CDR3 nucleotide sequence: TGTGCCATTTCGGACAGGGGCACTGAAGCTTTCTTT. Translating gives CAISDRGTEAFF.

V usage is TRBV7-9 and J usage is TRBJ2-3; a possible D gene is TRBD2 (6 bases). CDR1 is SEHNR, CDR2 FQNEAQ, per germline (reference sequence). The CDR3 has 16 amino acids. The ends were cut back, 5 bases at V and 0 bases at J, with 15 bases in the middle. The CDR3 DNA reads as TGTGCCAGCAGCCCCCCGGGCGGGGCTAGCACAGATACGCAGTATTTT. Its protein product is CASSPPGGASTDTQYF.

This chain uses TRBV12-3 or TRBV12-4 with TRBJ1-2; D remains ambiguous. This CDR3 contains 13 residues. Trimming left V 5 bases short and J 1 base short, with 8 bases between. The CDR3 DNA sequence: TGTGCCAGCAGTAAACAGAATAACTATGGCTACACCTTC. As protein: CASSKQNNYGYTF.

Only a few counts were recorded for this clonotype. The chain uses TRBV29-1 and TRBJ2-5; D is perhaps TRBD2 (6 bases). The ends were cut back, 6 bases at V and 2 bases at J, with 19 bases in the middle. Germline CDR1 reads SQVTM; CDR2 reads ANQGSEA. This CDR3 is 15 amino acids long. The CDR3 DNA sequence: TGCAGCGTAGCCTGGGGTAGCGGAACTCAAGAGACCCAGTACTTC. It is translated as CSVAWGSGTQETQYF.

This clonotype was counted only a few times. The chain uses TRBV2 and TRBJ1-2, with TRBD1 matching over 9 bases. Per germline, CDR1 SNHLY and CDR2 FYNNEI. CDR3 size: 14 residues. After removal of 8 bases from V and 4 bases from J, the junction contained 8 bases not matched to a gene. CDR3 protein: CASEWDRDSYGYTF. As DNA, the CDR3 is TGTGCCAGCGAATGGGACAGGGATTCCTATGGCTACACCTTC.

V and J are TRBV29-1 and TRBJ1-1; D gene uncertain. This CDR3 spans 13 amino acids. CDR1 SQVTM and CDR2 ANQGSEA come from the germline V gene. V lost 6 bases, J lost 1 base, and 12 bases lay in between. The CDR3: CSVFWETNTEAFF. CDR3 DNA: TGCAGCGTATTTTGGGAGACGAACACTGAAGCTTTCTTT.

This clonotype was seen many times. This sequence joins TRBV25-1 and TRBJ2-5; D assignment may be TRBD1 or TRBD2 (5 bases each). V was pared by 4 bases and J by 0 bases, with 18 bases between. The CDR3 is made up of 17 amino acids. CDR1 and CDR2 from the germline V gene are MGHDK and SYGVNS. The CDR3 sequence is CASSGHPGTRYQETQYF. CDR3 DNA sequence: TGTGCCAGCAGTGGCCACCCCGGGACCCGGTACCAAGAGACCCAGTACTTC. The complete variable domain, with remaining parts taken from reference TRBV25-1 and TRBJ2-5, reads EADIYQTPRYLVIGTGKKITLECSQTMGHDKMYWYQQDPGMELHLIHYSYGVNSTEKGDLSSESTVSRIRTEHFPLTLESARPSHTSQYLCASSGHPGTRYQETQYFGPGTRLLVL.

This clonotype was observed many times. V gene TRBV7-6 combines with J gene TRBJ2-3; 13 positions match TRBD2. Trimming removed 4 bases from V and 1 base from J; junction bases left unmatched: 11. The CDR3 extends over 19 amino acids. The germline gives CDR1 SGHVS, CDR2 FNYEAQ. CDR3 nucleotides: TGTGCCAGCAGCTCCGGGGAGACTAGCGGGGGGAGTCGCACAGATACGCAGTATTTT. Translating it yields CASSSGETSGGSRTDTQYF.

This clonotype occurred many times. The chain has TRBV5-4 and TRBJ1-2; D unresolved. Germline CDR1 is SGHNT and CDR2 is YYREEE (reference sequence). There are 16 residues in the CDR3. Trimming removed 3 bases from V and 5 bases from J, with 20 bases in between. The CDR3 region is CASSWGGGSGRYGYTF. CDR3 sequence (DNA): TGTGCCAGCAGCTGGGGTGGAGGGTCAGGAAGGTATGGCTACACCTTC.

The chain combines TRBV4-2 with TRBJ2-2; 12 nucleotides agree with TRBD2. Trimming at V came to 0 bases and at J to 5 bases, leaving 10 bases not matched to a gene. This CDR3 is built from 19 residues. In germline, CDR1 is LGHNA, CDR2 YNFKEQ. This CDR3 reads CASSQDRLAGGPWTGELFF. CDR3 in DNA: TGTGCCAGCAGCCAAGATCGGCTAGCGGGGGGGCCTTGGACCGGGGAGCTGTTTTTT.

Many counts were recorded for this clonotype. The chain is built from TRBV2 and TRBJ1-6; D gene uncertain. Germline V CDR1 and CDR2: SNHLY, FYNNEI. The ends were cut back, 1 base at V and 6 bases at J, with 13 bases in the middle. CDR3 length: 16 residues. The CDR3 sequence is CASSEETTYSNSPLHF. For the CDR3, the DNA is TGTGCCAGCAGTGAAGAAACCACTTATTCTAATTCACCCCTCCACTTT.

This clonotype turned up a few times. V gene TRBV7-9 combines with J gene TRBJ1-4; no clear D gene. The CDR3 runs 15 residues. V shed 4 bases and J shed 7 bases, with 16 bases lying between them. Germline CDR1 SEHNR, CDR2 FQNEAQ (reference sequence). CDR3 region: CASSSARGEGEKLFF. The CDR3 nucleotides read TGTGCCAGCAGCTCCGCGCGGGGAGAGGGTGAAAAACTGTTTTTT.

This rearrangement joins TRBV6-1 to TRBJ1-3; D gene unclear. The length of the CDR3 is 15 residues. V was trimmed by 2 bases and J by 0 bases, leaving 8 bases between them. The V gene's germline CDR1 is MNHNS and CDR2 SASEGT. This CDR3 is CASSEWRNSGNTIYF. The CDR3 region has the DNA TGTGCCAGCAGTGAATGGAGGAACTCTGGAAACACCATATATTTT.

At least ten counts were recorded for this clonotype. The chain couples TRBV3-1 to TRBJ1-5; D remains ambiguous. Germline V CDR1 and CDR2: LGHDT, YNNKEL (reference sequence). V was trimmed by 4 bases and J by 1 base, leaving 17 bases between them. The CDR3 has 17 residues. As DNA, the CDR3 is TGTGCCAGCAGCCCCGGTCGGCTTACTGGAAGCAATCAGCCCCAGCATTTT. It specifies CASSPGRLTGSNQPQHF.

V usage is TRBV15 and J usage is TRBJ2-3; 9 bases are a match to TRBD2. The germline V gene encodes CDR1 LNHNV and CDR2 YYDKDF (reference sequence). The CDR3 is 16 residues long. The junction had 6 bases not matched to a gene; V was cut back by 5 bases and J by 0 bases. CDR3 region: CATSALAGLSTDTQYF. Here the CDR3 DNA reads TGTGCCACCAGCGCCCTAGCGGGATTAAGCACAGATACGCAGTATTTT.

The rearrangement uses TRBV13 and TRBJ2-7, with D perhaps matching TRBD1 (5 bases). CDR1 and CDR2 from the germline V gene are PRHDT and FYEKMQ (reference sequence). The CDR3 covers 12 residues. Between the trimmed V and J ends, which lost 4 bases and 2 bases, there was a span of 6 bases. For the CDR3, the DNA is TGTGCCAGCAGCTCACAGGCCTACGAGCAGTACTTC. This sequence encodes CASSSQAYEQYF.